These 7 T cell receptor beta chains were all obtained from the same sample, sequenced in a study of control samples from healthy donors and cancer patients. The protocol was immunoSEQ multiplex PCR, while the TCRdb copy is restricted to in-frame clones and leaves out a portion. The repertoire holds 150,000 to 200,000 clones, roughly 88% seen once, with roughly 5% in the top ten. Sequenced input: blood. These receptors came from a woman aged 25 to 39 in good health.

V and J are TRBV7-2 and TRBJ2-7; no reliable D call. CDR1 is SGHTA and CDR2 is FQGNSA in the germline V gene. The CDR3 contains 12 residues. Trimming pared 1 base from V and 6 bases from J, leaving 7 bases between. The chain's CDR3 is CASSLELPEQYF. In DNA form, the CDR3 reads TGTGCCAGCAGCTTAGAACTTCCCGAGCAGTACTTC.

This chain links TRBV19 with TRBJ1-4; the D gene is possibly TRBD1 (6 bases). V was pared by 5 bases and J by 0 bases, with 13 bases between. In germline, CDR1 is LNHDA, CDR2 SQIVND (reference sequence). This CDR3 is 16 amino acids long. The CDR3 nucleotides are TGTGCCAGTAGTCCGGACAGACTTACAACTAATGAAAAACTGTTTTTT. It is translated as CASSPDRLTTNEKLFF.

This chain connects TRBV5-4 to TRBJ2-1, with 7 bases fitting TRBD2. The CDR3 is 16 amino acids. J was trimmed by 4 bases and V by 1 base; bases with no gene match: 8. The germline V gene encodes CDR1 SGHNT and CDR2 YYREEE (reference sequence). The CDR3: CASSLRITSEYNEQFF. In nucleotides, the CDR3 is TGTGCCAGCAGCTTGAGAATAACTAGCGAGTACAATGAGCAGTTCTTC. The variable domain in full, completed from reference TRBV5-4 and TRBJ2-1, reads ETGVTQSPTHLIKTRGQQVTLRCSSQSGHNTVSWYQQALGQGPQFIFQYYREEENGRGNFPPRFSGLQFPNYSSELNVNALELDDSALYLCASSLRITSEYNEQFFGPGTRLTVL.

J is TRBJ1-1 and V is TRBV19; no clear D. The germline V gene encodes CDR1 LNHDA and CDR2 SQIVND (reference sequence). This CDR3 comprises 12 residues. V was shortened by 10 bases and J by 4 bases, with 13 bases between the two germline ends. For the CDR3, the DNA is TGTGCCACCTCCCCGAAAGGCACTGAAGCTTTCTTT. This codes for CATSPKGTEAFF. Looking up the rest from reference TRBV19 and TRBJ1-1 gives the full variable domain: DGGITQSPKYLFRKEGQNVTLSCEQNLNHDAMYWYRQDPGQGLRLIYYSQIVNDFQKGDIAEGYSVSREKKESFPLTVTSAQKNPTAFYLCATSPKGTEAFFGQGTRLTVV.

The J gene is TRBJ1-1, the V gene TRBV11-3; no firm D call. CDR1 is SGHNT, CDR2 YENEEA, per germline. This CDR3 spans 13 amino acids. V was shortened by 5 bases and J by 11 bases, with 18 bases between the two germline ends. The CDR3 here is CASSPGGIERAFF. CDR3 bases: TGTGCCAGCAGCCCCGGCGGCATCGAGAGGGCTTTCTTT.

About this clone itself: Other DNA sequences in the same sample also yield this CDR3. This chain uses TRBV5-1 with TRBJ1-3; D unresolved. The CDR3 contains 13 residues. The germline CDR1 and CDR2 sequences are SGHRS and YFSETQ. V shed 0 bases and J shed 2 bases, with 3 bases lying between them. CDR3 protein: CASSLGAGNTIYF. The CDR3 DNA sequence: TGCGCCAGCAGCTTGGGTGCTGGAAACACCATATATTTT.

The genes are TRBV9 and TRBJ1-6, with D tentatively TRBD1 (6 bases). V was trimmed by 3 bases and J by 4 bases, leaving 11 bases between them. The CDR3 spans 15 residues. In germline, CDR1 is SGDLS, CDR2 YYNGEE. This CDR3 is CASSGQETYNSPLHF. As DNA, the CDR3 is TGTGCCAGCAGCGGACAGGAAACTTATAATTCACCCCTCCACTTT. Looking up the rest from reference TRBV9 and TRBJ1-6 gives the full variable domain: DSGVTQTPKHLITATGQRVTLRCSPRSGDLSVYWYQQSLDQGLQFLIQYYNGEERAKGNILERFSAQQFPDLHSELNLSSLELGDSALYFCASSGQETYNSPLHFGNGTRLTVT.